This T cell receptor (beta chain) was recorded in a study of T-cell memory formation after mild COVID-19. General study findings and limits: Confirmation of SARS-CoV-2 specificity was lacking for second-wave clones peaking day 37.

This CDR3 has 13 residues. V lost 3 bases to trimming and J lost 0 bases, with 3 bases between them. TCRdb recomputed calls from the 5' RACE reads with MiXCR, one row per CDR3 protein. Seen here are fewer than 350,000 distinct CDR3 sequences, around an eighth observed once, and the top ten hold roughly a fifth. Note on this clonotype: Its antigen is not known.

This clonotype originated in a man aged 18 to 35 who had mild COVID-19 (a few samples of this study predate the infection). Cell type and time point are not known. The sequencing input was PBMCs or a T cell subset sorted from them (not recorded which). The J gene is TRBJ1-5, the V gene TRBV12-3 or TRBV12-4, with D unclear. The CDR3 spells CASSFNSNQPQHF. The CDR3 region has the DNA TGTGCCAGCAGTTTCAATAGCAATCAGCCCCAGCATTTT.